These 32 T cell receptor beta chains originate from one sample sequenced in a study of tumour-infiltrating T cells in Burkitt lymphoma. The table came from immunoSEQ multiplex PCR; TCRdb's copy has only in-frame clones and leaves some out. This table holds roughly 4,700 clones, around 13% found once. Sequencing was performed on tumor tissue. The receptors come from a human donor with Burkitt lymphoma.

The chain couples TRBV15 to TRBJ2-7, with TRBD1 matching 7 bases. This CDR3 has 12 residues. V was clipped by 3 bases and J by 7 bases; unmatched bases: 3. Germline loops: CDR1 LNHNV, CDR2 YYDKDF (reference sequence). The CDR3 DNA is TGTGCCACCAGCAGTAACAGGGGAGAGCAGTACTTC. It is translated as CATSSNRGEQYF.

The chain links TRBV5-6 to TRBJ1-2, with D uncertain. The CDR3 runs 13 residues. Germline assignment: CDR1 SGHDT and CDR2 YYEEEE. Trimming shortened V by 0 bases and J by 3 bases, and 6 bases separated the two germline ends. The CDR3 is CASSLEPDYGYTF. In nucleotides, the CDR3 is TGTGCCAGCAGCTTGGAGCCAGACTATGGCTACACCTTC.

This clone has a handful of counts. The chain uses TRBV2 and TRBJ2-1, with a possible D match to TRBD1 (5 bases). Trimming stripped 7 bases from V and 2 bases from J, with 9 bases between. The CDR3 contains 13 residues. Germline-derived CDR1 and CDR2 are SNHLY and FYNNEI. The CDR3 coding sequence is TGTGCCAGCAACCAGGGCGCCTACAATGAGCAGTTCTTC. Translating gives CASNQGAYNEQFF.

The chain links TRBV6-1 to TRBJ2-6; the D is unclear. The V gene lost 2 bases and the J gene lost 0 bases, with 5 bases spanning the gap. Looked up from germline, CDR1 is MNHNS and CDR2 is SASEGT. The CDR3 consists of 15 residues. For the CDR3, the DNA is TGTGCCAGCAGTGAAAGAAGCTCTGGGGCCAACGTCCTGACTTTC. Its translation is CASSERSSGANVLTF.

The V gene is TRBV11-3, the J gene TRBJ2-1; perhaps D is TRBD1 or TRBD2 (6 bases each). Trimming removed 5 bases from V and 9 bases from J, with 20 bases in between. CDR1 and CDR2 from the germline V gene are SGHNT and YENEEA. CDR3 length: 15 residues. The DNA of the CDR3 is TGTGCCAGCAGCCCACGATCGGGGGCAGGTAGTGAGCAGTTCTTC. Translated, it gives CASSPRSGAGSEQFF.

This rearrangement joins TRBV4-1 to TRBJ2-1; tentatively, D is TRBD1 or TRBD2 (6 bases each). Germline CDR1 MGHRA, CDR2 YSYEKL. The CDR3 is 17 amino acids. V was clipped by 0 bases and J by 0 bases, with 12 bases between them. The CDR3 sequence: CASSQDLRDNSYNEQFF. The CDR3 DNA is TGCGCCAGCAGCCAAGATTTGCGGGACAACTCCTACAATGAGCAGTTCTTC.

In its sample, this clone was seen a few times. This chain links TRBV9 with TRBJ2-5; D unresolved. The V end was cut by 4 bases, the J end by 0 bases, with 10 bases between. Germline CDR1 reads SGDLS; CDR2 reads YYNGEE. This CDR3 is 14 amino acids long. CDR3 nucleotides: TGTGCCAGCAGCTTCGGCAGGTACCAAGAGACCCAGTACTTC. Protein product: CASSFGRYQETQYF.

This clone was seen a handful of times. The chain has TRBV7-9 and TRBJ2-7; unclear D gene. The CDR3 has 13 amino acids. Deletions cut 5 bases from V and 6 bases from J, with 14 bases between. In germline, CDR1 is SEHNR, CDR2 FQNEAQ (reference sequence). CDR3 sequence: CASSHGSRREQYF. In nucleotides, the CDR3 is TGTGCCAGCAGCCACGGGTCTAGGCGCGAGCAGTACTTC. The entire variable domain, with the rest obtained from reference TRBV7-9 and TRBJ2-7, is as follows: DTGVSQNPRHKITKRGQNVTFRCDPISEHNRLYWYRQTLGQGPEFLTYFQNEAQLEKSRLLSDRFSAERPKGSFSTLEIQRTEQGDSAMYLCASSHGSRREQYFGPGTRLTVT.

Only a few counts were recorded for this clone. The V call is TRBV6-5, the J call TRBJ2-2; D gene unclear. The CDR3 length is 14 residues. Germline V lookup: CDR1 MNHEY, CDR2 SVGAGI. Trimming cost V 6 bases and J 2 bases, with 10 bases left between them. The DNA of the CDR3 is TGTGCCAGCAGGATGACATATAACACCGGGGAGCTGTTTTTT. It specifies CASRMTYNTGELFF.

This sequence joins TRBV27 and TRBJ2-7; D unresolved. The V gene's germline CDR1 is MNHEY and CDR2 SMNVEV (reference sequence). The CDR3 spans 13 residues. Trimming stripped 2 bases from V and 3 bases from J, with 8 bases between. The CDR3 coding sequence is TGTGCCAGCAGTTTAAAGCGCGACTACGAGCAGTACTTC. Translating gives CASSLKRDYEQYF.

The chain uses TRBV6-1 and TRBJ2-3; 7 positions match TRBD2. The CDR3 sequence is 16 residues long. V was clipped by 1 base and J by 2 bases; unmatched bases: 6. From germline, CDR1 is MNHNS and CDR2 SASEGT. The CDR3 loop is CASSEGGAGPTDTQYF. CDR3 coding DNA: TGTGCCAGCAGTGAAGGGGGAGCGGGGCCCACAGATACGCAGTATTTT.

This clone turned up a few times. The chain couples TRBV27 to TRBJ1-5; D unresolved. CDR3 size: 16 residues. Germline V gene sequence: CDR1 MNHEY, CDR2 SMNVEV (reference sequence). V was pared by 5 bases and J by 5 bases, with 19 bases between. This chain's CDR3 is CASSELGLSEDQPQHF. The CDR3 DNA reads as TGTGCCAGCAGTGAACTGGGATTATCGGAAGATCAGCCCCAGCATTTT.

This clone occurred a few times. V usage is TRBV7-2 and J usage is TRBJ1-1; D not resolved. From germline, CDR1 is SGHTA and CDR2 FQGNSA. V was cut by 5 bases and J by 5 bases, with 6 bases left in between. The CDR3 runs 11 residues. The CDR3 nucleotides are TGTGCCAGCAGCCCCTATACTGAAGCTTTCTTT. It encodes CASSPYTEAFF. The whole variable domain, filled in from reference TRBV7-2 and TRBJ1-1, reads GAGVSQSPSNKVTEKGKDVELRCDPISGHTALYWYRQSLGQGLEFLIYFQGNSAPDKSGLPSDRFSAERTGGSVSTLTIQRTQQEDSAVYLCASSPYTEAFFGQGTRLTVV.

This chain connects TRBV4-3 to TRBJ1-2; D is unresolved. This CDR3 has 16 residues. V lost 5 bases to trimming and J lost 5 bases, with 21 bases between them. Germline V gene data show CDR1 as LGHNA and CDR2 as YSLEER. The CDR3: CASSSYREVARYGYTF. The CDR3 nucleotides are TGCGCCAGCAGCTCGTATCGAGAGGTGGCGAGATATGGCTACACCTTC.

This rearrangement joins TRBV5-1 to TRBJ1-2, with TRBD1 matching 7 bases. The CDR3 has 15 residues. V was pared by 7 bases and J by 4 bases, with 13 bases of the junction left unmatched. Germline-derived CDR1 and CDR2 are SGHRS and YFSETQ. Here the CDR3 DNA reads TGCGCCAGCGGTACCGGCGGGACAGACCTCTATGGCTACACCTTC. Its translation: CASGTGGTDLYGYTF. Based on the CDR3 plus reference TRBV5-1 and TRBJ1-2, the full variable domain is KAGVTQTPRYLIKTRGQQVTLSCSPISGHRSVSWYQQTPGQGLQFLFEYFSETQRNKGNFPGRFSGRQFSNSRSEMNVSTLELGDSALYLCASGTGGTDLYGYTFGSGTRLTVV.

This clone was counted only a few times. This chain connects TRBV6-8 to TRBJ2-1; 11 bases line up with TRBD2. The CDR3 runs to 19 residues. V lost 0 bases, J lost 10 bases, and 17 bases stayed unmatched. In germline, CDR1 is MNHGY, CDR2 SAAAGT. Here the CDR3 reads CASSYSTLTGLAVVCEQFF. The CDR3 region has the DNA TGTGCCAGCAGTTACTCTACCCTAACGGGACTAGCGGTCGTATGCGAGCAGTTCTTC.

The chain is built from TRBV28 and TRBJ2-1, with unresolved D. Germline CDR1 reads MDHEN; CDR2 reads SYDVKM. The CDR3 runs 16 residues. Trimming removed 6 bases at V and 2 bases at J, with 17 bases between. CDR3 sequence: CASSLVGDQPYNEQFF. CDR3 coding DNA: TGTGCCAGCAGCCTTGTGGGCGACCAGCCCTACAATGAGCAGTTCTTC.

V is TRBV6-6 and J is TRBJ1-5; D is unresolved. V was clipped by 2 bases and J by 6 bases, with 11 bases between them. Germline V gene lookup returns CDR1 MNHNY and CDR2 SVGAGI (reference sequence). This CDR3 comprises 14 residues. This CDR3 reads CASSYMGSTQPQHF. The CDR3 DNA is TGTGCCAGCAGTTACATGGGTTCGACTCAGCCCCAGCATTTT.

The V and J genes are TRBV19 and TRBJ1-5; TRBD1 agrees at 9 bases. Germline assignment: CDR1 LNHDA and CDR2 SQIVND (reference sequence). Germline trimming cut 7 bases from V and 0 bases from J; bases unmatched to any gene: 16. The CDR3 totals 19 residues. The CDR3 protein is CASTPVGTGWRYSNQPQHF. The CDR3 coding sequence is TGTGCCAGTACCCCAGTAGGGACAGGGTGGCGATATAGCAATCAGCCCCAGCATTTT.

The gene calls are TRBV7-8 and TRBJ1-4; no clear D gene. The V end lost 1 base, the J end lost 6 bases, and 6 bases lay between the germline ends. Germline V gives CDR1 SGHVS, CDR2 FQNEAQ. The CDR3 is made up of 13 amino acids. As DNA, the CDR3 is TGTGCCAGCAGCTTAGGCGTATATGAAAAACTGTTTTTT. Its translation: CASSLGVYEKLFF. The variable domain in full, completed from reference TRBV7-8 and TRBJ1-4, reads GAGVSQSPRYKVAKRGQDVALRCDPISGHVSLFWYQQALGQGPEFLTYFQNEAQLDKSGLPSDRFFAERPEGSVSTLKIQRTQQEDSAVYLCASSLGVYEKLFFGSGTQLSVL.

The chain links TRBV7-9 to TRBJ1-2, with 7 bases aligning to TRBD1. The V and J ends lost 5 bases and 7 bases, in that order; junction bases with no gene match: 10. Germline assignment: CDR1 SEHNR and CDR2 FQNEAQ (reference sequence). This CDR3 is 14 amino acids long. CDR3 protein: CASSPPGQLAGYTF. CDR3 nucleotide sequence: TGTGCCAGCAGCCCCCCGGGACAGCTCGCTGGCTACACCTTC.

Points on this clone: An end of the junction does not agree with germline; a read error may underlie this. The chain carries TRBV5-4 and TRBJ2-3; possibly TRBD2 for D (5 bases). Germline values: CDR1 SGHNT, CDR2 YYREEE (reference sequence). The CDR3 totals 11 residues. Here the CDR3 DNA reads TGTGCCAGCAGCTTGGAGGGAGATCGGGATTTT. Encoded protein: CASSLEGDRDF.

The chain is built from TRBV2 and TRBJ1-2; no clear D gene. The germline V gene encodes CDR1 SNHLY and CDR2 FYNNEI. This CDR3 spans 10 amino acids. The V end lost 6 bases, the J end lost 8 bases, and 7 bases lay between the germline ends. The CDR3 loop is CASSALGYTF. The CDR3 nucleotides read TGTGCCAGCAGCGCCCTAGGCTACACCTTC.

V usage is TRBV4-3 and J usage is TRBJ2-6, with D unclear. The CDR3 spans 18 residues. The V end lost 0 bases, the J end lost 0 bases, and 12 bases lay between the germline ends. Germline CDR1 reads LGHNA; CDR2 reads YSLEER. CDR3 nucleotides: TGCGCCAGCAGCCAAGATTCGTACGTCTCCTCTGGGGCCAACGTCCTGACTTTC. As protein: CASSQDSYVSSGANVLTF.

The chain combines TRBV4-3 with TRBJ1-2; D unresolved. CDR3 length: 16 residues. The V gene's germline CDR1 is LGHNA and CDR2 YSLEER. V lost 1 base and J 4 bases, leaving 16 bases between the germline ends. DNA of the CDR3: TGCGCCAGCAGCCAAGCCCATGGTGCAGGTGGCTATGGCTACACCTTC. It encodes CASSQAHGAGGYGYTF.

The rearrangement uses TRBV7-3 and TRBJ2-2; 8 positions match TRBD1. This CDR3 has 14 amino acids. Germline assignment: CDR1 SGHTA and CDR2 FQGTGA. V trimming: 5 bases; J trimming: 5 bases; junction bases outside the gene matches: 4. CDR3 in DNA: TGTGCCAGCAGCCTTCAGGGGGCTACCGGGGAGCTGTTTTTT. This sequence encodes CASSLQGATGELFF.

The chain is built from TRBV5-1 and TRBJ1-1; 8 bases line up with TRBD1. This CDR3 comprises 15 residues. Germline V gives CDR1 SGHRS, CDR2 YFSETQ. The V segment lost 10 bases and the J segment 0 bases; nucleotides outside the gene matches: 11. This CDR3 is CASGGGQEMNTEAFF. The CDR3 region has the DNA TGCGCCTCCGGAGGGGGACAGGAGATGAACACTGAAGCTTTCTTT.

The rearrangement joins TRBV30 to TRBJ2-1; no clear D gene. Germline V gene lookup returns CDR1 GTSNPN and CDR2 SVGIG (reference sequence). The CDR3 contains 16 residues. The V and J ends lost 2 bases and 0 bases respectively, with 14 bases between them. The CDR3 region is CAWSPPGPNSYNEQFF. Written as DNA, the CDR3 is TGTGCCTGGAGTCCTCCCGGGCCCAACTCCTACAATGAGCAGTTCTTC.

This clone is medium-sized by share. The V gene is TRBV5-4, the J gene TRBJ2-3; no clear D. CDR3 length: 15 residues. Trimming stripped 0 bases from V and 4 bases from J, with 12 bases between. Germline CDR1 SGHNT, CDR2 YYREEE (reference sequence). CDR3 nucleotide sequence: TGTGCCAGCAGCTTGGATCTCAAATCCGCAGATACGCAGTATTTT. Residues: CASSLDLKSADTQYF.

The J gene is TRBJ2-5, the V gene TRBV11-3, with D possibly called TRBD1 or TRBD2 (5 bases each). Trimming left V 1 base short and J 2 bases short, with 17 bases between. This CDR3 contains 17 residues. In germline, CDR1 is SGHNT, CDR2 YENEEA. CDR3 loop: CASSLAETGADQETQYF. The CDR3 bases are TGTGCCAGCAGCTTAGCGGAGACCGGGGCTGATCAAGAGACCCAGTACTTC.

This clone showed up just a few times. CDR3 region: CSVDSAVVTYEQYF. The DNA for the CDR3 is TGCAGCGTTGATAGTGCTGTGGTTACCTACGAGCAGTACTTC. This chain links TRBV29-1 with TRBJ2-7; no clear D. Trimming pared 3 bases from V and 2 bases from J, leaving 14 bases between. CDR1 and CDR2 from the germline V gene are SQVTM and ANQGSEA. The length of the CDR3 is 14 residues.

V usage is TRBV6-1 and J usage is TRBJ1-2, with a tentative D call TRBD1 (5 bases). Germline V gene data show CDR1 as MNHNS and CDR2 as SASEGT. CDR3 length equals 17 residues. Trimming stripped 3 bases from V and 8 bases from J, with 25 bases between. The chain's CDR3 is CASSDWGWNPGITGYTF. CDR3 nucleotide sequence: TGTGCCAGCAGTGATTGGGGGTGGAACCCGGGGATTACGGGCTACACCTTC.